A single sample is the source of the 21 T cell receptor beta chains below, sequenced in a study of cytomegalovirus exposure and HLA in healthy donors. Data came from immunoSEQ multiplex PCR; TCRdb stores just in-frame clones and leaves some out. The table has about 50,000 clones, approximately 94% seen once. Input material: PBMCs. All receptors derive from a man between 18 and 35 years old in good health and CMV-seronegative.

V gene TRBV7-2 combines with J gene TRBJ2-7, with D uncertain. The CDR3 is 12 residues long. Trimming left V 5 bases short and J 0 bases short, with 5 bases between. CDR1 and CDR2 (germline): SGHTA, FQGNSA. CDR3: CASSLSSYEQYF. In DNA form, the CDR3 reads TGTGCCAGCAGCCTCAGCTCCTACGAGCAGTACTTC.

The J gene is TRBJ2-7, the V gene TRBV9; D ambiguous. The CDR3 loop spans 15 amino acids. Trimming cost V 0 bases and J 3 bases, with 13 bases left between them. The germline gives CDR1 SGDLS, CDR2 YYNGEE. The CDR3 spells CASSVGSSSNYEQYF. The CDR3 DNA reads TGTGCCAGCAGCGTAGGGAGTAGCAGTAACTACGAGCAGTACTTC.

The chain links TRBV11-3 to TRBJ1-1, with D hard to call. Germline V gene lookup returns CDR1 SGHNT and CDR2 YENEEA. V gave up 4 bases and J gave up 3 bases, with 9 bases separating them. This CDR3 spans 13 amino acids. The CDR3 nucleotides are TGTGCCAGCAGCTCCAGGTCGGACACTGAAGCTTTCTTT. Its translation is CASSSRSDTEAFF.

The rearrangement uses TRBV5-5 and TRBJ1-5; D unresolved. The CDR3 totals 14 residues. CDR1 is SGHKS, CDR2 YYEKEE, per germline (reference sequence). The V end was cut by 3 bases, the J end by 0 bases, with 7 bases between. The CDR3 DNA follows: TGTGCCAGCAGCTCGGGTGATAGCAATCAGCCCCAGCATTTT. Its translation: CASSSGDSNQPQHF.

The chain has TRBV9 and TRBJ2-2; TRBD2 matches 9 bases. The CDR3 spans 16 residues. The ends lost 0 bases at V and 2 bases at J; junction bases unmatched: 2. Germline loops: CDR1 SGDLS, CDR2 YYNGEE. The chain's CDR3 is CASSVGLAVNTGELFF. CDR3 bases: TGTGCCAGCAGCGTAGGACTAGCGGTAAACACCGGGGAGCTGTTTTTT.

This clone was counted a single time. The CDR3 sequence is CSVIRNTEAFF. The CDR3 DNA sequence: TGCAGCGTTATTAGAAACACTGAAGCTTTCTTT. The rearrangement uses TRBV29-1 and TRBJ1-1; no clear D gene. V lost 5 bases and J 2 bases, leaving 6 bases between the germline ends. CDR1 is SQVTM and CDR2 is ANQGSEA in the germline V gene. CDR3 size: 11 residues. The complete variable domain, with remaining parts taken from reference TRBV29-1 and TRBJ1-1, reads SAVISQKPSRDICQRGTSLTIQCQVDSQVTMMFWYRQQPGQSLTLIATANQGSEATYESGFVIDKFPISRPNLTFSTLTVSNMSPEDSSIYLCSVIRNTEAFFGQGTRLTVV.

The chain recombines TRBV6-5 with TRBJ1-1; D is possibly TRBD1 (5 bases). Trimming shortened V by 2 bases and J by 6 bases, and 16 bases separated the two germline ends. The germline V gene encodes CDR1 MNHEY and CDR2 SVGAGI. The CDR3 extends over 15 amino acids. The CDR3 spells CASSYNGAVGPEAFF. The CDR3 DNA is TGTGCCAGCAGTTACAATGGGGCCGTAGGACCTGAAGCTTTCTTT.

The chain employs TRBV6-5 and TRBJ1-1, with no clear D. The germline CDR1 and CDR2 sequences are MNHEY and SVGAGI. V was pared by 7 bases and J by 0 bases, with 6 bases between. The CDR3 covers 12 residues. This CDR3 is CASTSLNTEAFF. CDR3 coding DNA: TGTGCCAGCACGAGCCTGAACACTGAAGCTTTCTTT.

This clone appeared once. The chain links TRBV7-6 to TRBJ2-5; possible D gene TRBD2, 6 bases. The CDR3 contains 15 residues. CDR1 and CDR2 from the germline V gene are SGHVS and FNYEAQ. Trimming took 5 bases from V and 1 from J, leaving 14 bases between them. The chain's CDR3 is CASSLRRLGQETQYF. The CDR3 DNA reads as TGTGCCAGCAGCCTCCGCCGACTAGGCCAAGAGACCCAGTACTTC.

This clone was seen a single time. As DNA, the CDR3 is TGTGCCAGCAGCTGGGGACAGGGTGGTCTGGAGCAGTTCTTC. Protein product: CASSWGQGGLEQFF. The chain employs TRBV7-6 and TRBJ2-1, with 9 nucleotides matching TRBD1. Germline CDR1 and CDR2: SGHVS and FNYEAQ. The CDR3 length is 14 residues. The ends lost 4 bases at V and 10 bases at J; junction bases unmatched: 8. The variable domain in full, completed from reference TRBV7-6 and TRBJ2-1, reads GAGVSQSPRYKVTKRGQDVALRCDPISGHVSLYWYRQALGQGPEFLTYFNYEAQQDKSGLPNDRFSAERPEGSISTLTIQRTEQRDSAMYRCASSWGQGGLEQFFGPGTRLTVL.

The chain couples TRBV10-3 to TRBJ2-4, with 9 bases fitting TRBD1. Per the germline V gene, CDR1 is ENHRY and CDR2 is SYGVKD. The CDR3 runs 20 residues. Trimming at V came to 3 bases and at J to 2 bases, leaving 17 bases not matched to a gene. Here the CDR3 reads CAISDLSGQGKGRTKNIQYF. CDR3 in DNA: TGTGCCATCAGTGACCTATCCGGACAGGGGAAGGGAAGAACCAAAAACATTCAGTACTTC.

The rearrangement joins TRBV27 to TRBJ2-7; 9 bases fit TRBD1. This CDR3 contains 14 residues. V gave up 5 bases and J gave up 0 bases; unmatched junction bases: 2. Per the germline V gene, CDR1 is MNHEY and CDR2 is SMNVEV (reference sequence). Here the CDR3 reads CASSRTGVSYEQYF. In nucleotides, the CDR3 is TGTGCCAGCAGTAGGACAGGGGTCTCCTACGAGCAGTACTTC.

There are a few counts of this clone. The V and J genes are TRBV9 and TRBJ2-7; TRBD2 agrees at 7 bases. From germline, CDR1 is SGDLS and CDR2 YYNGEE. The CDR3 totals 16 residues. The trim removed 0 bases at V and 7 bases at J, leaving 13 bases unmatched. CDR3 residues: CASSVAGAGNLIEQYF. The CDR3 nucleotides read TGTGCCAGCAGCGTAGCTGGAGCGGGGAACTTAATAGAGCAGTACTTC. Full variable domain (remainder filled in from reference TRBV9 and TRBJ2-7): DSGVTQTPKHLITATGQRVTLRCSPRSGDLSVYWYQQSLDQGLQFLIQYYNGEERAKGNILERFSAQQFPDLHSELNLSSLELGDSALYFCASSVAGAGNLIEQYFGPGTRLTVT.

The V and J genes are TRBV7-2 and TRBJ2-1, with 10 bases identical to TRBD1. The V and J ends lost 1 base and 6 bases, in that order; junction bases with no gene match: 3. CDR3 length equals 15 residues. CDR1 and CDR2 (germline): SGHTA, FQGNSA. The chain's CDR3 is CASSLVRTGGNEQFF. Here the CDR3 DNA reads TGTGCCAGCAGCTTAGTTCGGACAGGGGGCAATGAGCAGTTCTTC.

The J gene is TRBJ2-1, the V gene TRBV4-1, with 7 bases aligning to TRBD2. Germline CDR1 and CDR2: MGHRA and YSYEKL. The CDR3 consists of 15 residues. V shed 2 bases, J shed 13 bases, and the junction held 14 bases outside the gene matches. The CDR3 region is CASSQIGDYPPSQFF. The CDR3 DNA sequence: TGCGCCAGCAGCCAAATAGGGGACTACCCACCATCCCAGTTCTTC.

V usage is TRBV7-2 and J usage is TRBJ2-1, with 11 bases identical to TRBD2. The CDR3 sequence is 16 residues long. The germline gives CDR1 SGHTA, CDR2 FQGNSA. V lost 3 bases and J lost 3; bases outside the gene matches: 4. The CDR3 nucleotides read TGTGCCAGCAGCTTGGGGACTAGCGGATTCTACAATGAGCAGTTCTTC. Translated: CASSLGTSGFYNEQFF.

This clone came up once. CDR3 in amino acids: CASSYGEGDTQYF. The CDR3 nucleotides read TGTGCCAGCAGTTACGGGGAGGGAGATACGCAGTATTTT. The chain couples TRBV6-5 to TRBJ2-3, with TRBD2 identical over 7 bases. Trimming at V came to 2 bases and at J to 5 bases, leaving 1 base not matched to a gene. Germline CDR1 is MNHEY and CDR2 is SVGAGI. The CDR3 sequence is 13 residues long.

This clone is a singleton in its sample. J is TRBJ2-7 and V is TRBV6-6; D may be TRBD2 (6 bases). Germline-derived CDR1 and CDR2 are MNHNY and SVGAGI (reference sequence). With 7 bases removed from V and 3 bases from J, the gap between germline ends came to 13 bases. This CDR3 comprises 13 residues. CDR3 sequence: CASKDGLFYEQYF. The CDR3 bases are TGTGCCAGCAAGGACGGACTATTCTACGAGCAGTACTTC.

This chain links TRBV19 with TRBJ2-2; maybe TRBD2 (6 bases). This CDR3 region has 15 residues. With 7 bases removed from V and 9 bases from J, the gap between germline ends came to 21 bases. Germline V gene data show CDR1 as LNHDA and CDR2 as SQIVND (reference sequence). Here the CDR3 reads CASIPRDSGARELFF. The CDR3 nucleotides are TGTGCCAGTATTCCTCGGGACTCCGGGGCCCGGGAGCTGTTTTTT.

The CDR3 here is CASRKEGILTDTQYF. The DNA of the CDR3 is TGCGCCAGCAGAAAGGAGGGAATCCTCACAGATACGCAGTATTTT. J is TRBJ2-3 and V is TRBV5-1; perhaps TRBD2 as D (6 bases). Germline V gene lookup returns CDR1 SGHRS and CDR2 YFSETQ. Trimming stripped 5 bases from V and 2 bases from J, with 15 bases between. The CDR3 totals 15 residues.

The chain carries TRBV5-5 and TRBJ2-1; no reliable D call. V was shortened by 0 bases and J by 4 bases, with 2 bases between the two germline ends. CDR3 length: 12 residues. Germline V lookup: CDR1 SGHKS, CDR2 YYEKEE (reference sequence). CDR3 DNA sequence: TGTGCCAGCAGCTTGGTATACAATGAGCAGTTCTTC. Translation: CASSLVYNEQFF.